This T cell receptor beta chain comes out of a study of T-cell memory formation after mild COVID-19. V lost 5 bases, J lost 0 bases, and 13 bases lay in between. The CDR3 is 15 residues long. TCRdb reprocessed the 5' RACE reads with MiXCR, giving one entry per CDR3 protein. In the table there are about 160,000 distinct CDR3 sequences, about a third of which are singletons. This clonotype originated in an adult woman who had mild COVID-19 (a few samples of this study predate the infection). Cell type and time point are not known. This chain uses TRBV12-3 or TRBV12-4 with TRBJ1-1; D is undetermined. Sequenced input: PBMCs or a T cell subset sorted from them (not recorded which). As DNA, the CDR3 is TGTGCCAGCAGTGCAGATCAGGCAGTGAACACTGAAGCTTTCTTT. Translation gives CASSADQAVNTEAFF.